The 21 T cell receptor beta chains below were found in one sample sequenced in a study of patients and donors after allogeneic stem cell transplantation. TCRdb reanalysed the RT-PCR reads using MiXCR and keeps one entry per CDR3 protein. Here the sample spans some 960,000 distinct CDR3 sequences, 15% to 20% being singletons. The sequencing input was blood, either unsorted or a sorted T cell fraction (not recorded which). The receptors come from a human donor who was either an allogeneic HSCT recipient or a stem cell or donor lymphocyte infusion donor (not recorded which). It is not recorded whose cells these are; they may come from a transplant donor.

This clonotype was picked up a small number of times. J is TRBJ1-1 and V is TRBV5-1; 8 positions agree with TRBD1. The germline gives CDR1 SGHRS, CDR2 YFSETQ. This CDR3 spans 13 amino acids. The V gene end was trimmed by 7 bases and the J gene end by 5 bases; junction bases not matched to a gene: 7. CDR3 loop: CASVERQGTEAFF. As DNA, the CDR3 is TGCGCCAGCGTCGAGCGACAGGGGACTGAAGCTTTCTTT.

This chain joins TRBV29-1 and TRBJ1-1, with D possibly TRBD1 on 5 matching bases. V lost 4 bases, J lost 0 bases, and 15 bases lay in between. This CDR3 has 15 residues. Germline V gene data show CDR1 as SQVTM and CDR2 as ANQGSEA. The CDR3 loop is CSVGGSLNMNTEAFF. CDR3 coding DNA: TGCAGCGTTGGGGGCAGCCTTAACATGAACACTGAAGCTTTCTTT.

The rearrangement joins TRBV7-2 to TRBJ2-6; D is perhaps TRBD1 or TRBD2 (5 bases each). The length of the CDR3 is 17 residues. The germline gives CDR1 SGHTA, CDR2 FQGNSA. The V end was cut by 5 bases, the J end by 1 base, with 15 bases between. The CDR3 DNA follows: TGTGCCAGCAGCCTCGGGGCAGGGTCTTCTGGGGCCAACGTCCTGACTTTC. Amino acids: CASSLGAGSSGANVLTF.

With respect to this clonotype: Being one base from a much bigger clone, this may be a read error. This chain connects TRBV5-4 to TRBJ2-1, with TRBD2 matching over 8 bases. There are 15 residues in the CDR3. Germline CDR1 and CDR2: SGHNT and YYREEE (reference sequence). CDR3 nucleotide sequence: TGTACCAGCAGCGGTGCGGGGGGAAACTACAATGAGCAGTTCTTC. The encoded protein is CTSSGAGGNYNEQFF.

This clonotype has a handful of counts. The chain uses TRBV5-1 and TRBJ2-7; tentative D call: TRBD1 (6 bases). This CDR3 spans 15 amino acids. CDR1 and CDR2 from the germline V gene are SGHRS and YFSETQ. V lost 2 bases and J 1 base, leaving 13 bases between the germline ends. This CDR3 reads CASSFLDSSSYEQYF. The CDR3 region has the DNA TGCGCCAGCAGCTTCCTGGACAGCTCTTCCTACGAGCAGTACTTC.

J is TRBJ2-4 and V is TRBV9; D may be TRBD1 (5 bases). The V end was cut by 0 bases, the J end by 8 bases, with 9 bases between. The CDR3 length is 13 residues. Germline V gives CDR1 SGDLS, CDR2 YYNGEE. The DNA of the CDR3 is TGTGCCAGCAGCGTAGGACAGACTGACATTCAGTACTTC. Its protein product is CASSVGQTDIQYF. Full variable domain (missing parts from reference TRBV9 and TRBJ2-4): DSGVTQTPKHLITATGQRVTLRCSPRSGDLSVYWYQQSLDQGLQFLIQYYNGEERAKGNILERFSAQQFPDLHSELNLSSLELGDSALYFCASSVGQTDIQYFGAGTRLSVL.

This clonotype was counted between two and nine times. The genes are TRBV19 and TRBJ2-2; a weak D match, TRBD2 (5 bases). The CDR3 is made up of 12 amino acids. From germline, CDR1 is LNHDA and CDR2 SQIVND (reference sequence). V was cut by 9 bases and J by 5 bases, with 10 bases left in between. The DNA of the CDR3 is TGTGCCAGCGGGATAAAAACCGGGGAGCTGTTTTTT. Translated: CASGIKTGELFF.

This clonotype was detected only a few times. This rearrangement joins TRBV6-5 to TRBJ1-5; D uncertain. V lost 1 base, J lost 6 bases, and 10 bases lay in between. Germline V gene lookup returns CDR1 MNHEY and CDR2 SVGAGI. The CDR3 loop spans 14 amino acids. The CDR3 DNA sequence: TGTGCCAGCAGTTACTTGGGAAGGAGTCAGCCCCAGCATTTT. This translates into CASSYLGRSQPQHF.

J is TRBJ1-1 and V is TRBV12-3 or TRBV12-4; D is possibly TRBD1 (6 bases). V was shortened by 7 bases and J by 3 bases, with 15 bases between the two germline ends. The CDR3 totals 14 residues. The DNA for the CDR3 is TGTGCCAGCACCCTCGGGGGGGCTTACACTGAAGCTTTCTTT. This gives the protein CASTLGGAYTEAFF.

This clonotype was found a few times. The CDR3 sequence is CASSPVRGAWVRGSNQPQHF. CDR3 in DNA: TGTGCCAGCAGCCCCGTGAGGGGGGCATGGGTTCGGGGAAGCAATCAGCCCCAGCATTTT. V and J are TRBV6-2 or TRBV6-3 and TRBJ1-5, with D possibly TRBD1 on 6 matching bases. The CDR3 runs to 20 residues. V lost 6 bases, J lost 1 base, and 28 bases lay in between. Germline V CDR1 and CDR2: MNHEY, SVGEGT.

This clonotype was recorded a few times. The rearrangement joins TRBV20-1 to TRBJ1-3, with D unresolved. Germline CDR1 DFQATT, CDR2 SNEGSKA (reference sequence). Trimming shortened V by 0 bases and J by 0 bases, and 6 bases separated the two germline ends. The CDR3 covers 14 residues. The CDR3 loop is CSAREEFSGNTIYF. The CDR3 nucleotides read TGCAGTGCTAGAGAGGAGTTCTCTGGAAACACCATATATTTT.

This chain connects TRBV7-2 to TRBJ2-1, with D hard to call. This CDR3 contains 16 residues. V lost 0 bases and J 0 bases, leaving 9 bases between the germline ends. CDR1 and CDR2 (germline): SGHTA, FQGNSA. The CDR3 bases are TGTGCCAGCAGCTTAGCGAGCTACCCCTCCTACAATGAGCAGTTCTTC. This gives the protein CASSLASYPSYNEQFF.

The chain uses TRBV6-2 or TRBV6-3 and TRBJ2-7; maybe TRBD2 (6 bases). This CDR3 is 16 amino acids long. From germline, CDR1 is MNHEY and CDR2 SVGEGT. The V gene lost 2 bases and the J gene lost 5 bases, with 19 bases spanning the gap. The CDR3 sequence: CASSYAGRTTGDEQYF. CDR3 in DNA: TGTGCCAGCAGTTACGCGGGAAGAACAACCGGGGACGAGCAGTACTTC.

This clonotype has a handful of counts. This sequence joins TRBV5-1 and TRBJ2-2; the D gene is possibly TRBD2 (5 bases). V was clipped by 1 base and J by 2 bases, with 18 bases between them. Germline CDR1 and CDR2: SGHRS and YFSETQ. The CDR3 loop spans 18 amino acids. The CDR3 region has the DNA TGCGCCAGCAGCTTGCGTAAGAGGGCAGACCTTAACACCGGGGAGCTGTTTTTT. It translates to CASSLRKRADLNTGELFF.

This clonotype has more than one count but fewer than ten. The chain recombines TRBV5-1 with TRBJ2-4; 12 bases line up with TRBD2. Trimming took 4 bases from V and 7 from J; bases not matched to a gene: 9. The CDR3 runs 16 residues. Germline V CDR1 and CDR2: SGHRS, YFSETQ. The CDR3 DNA reads TGCGCCAGCAGCCCGACTAGCGGGAGTAATTTCAACATTCAGTACTTC. It translates to CASSPTSGSNFNIQYF.

This sequence joins TRBV20-1 and TRBJ2-1; 14 bases agree with TRBD2. In germline, CDR1 is DFQATT, CDR2 SNEGSKA (reference sequence). With V trimmed by 0 bases and J by 8 bases, 6 bases remained unmatched. The CDR3 has 16 residues. In nucleotides, the CDR3 is TGCAGTGCTAGAGAACCGGGACTAGCGGGAGTCCATGAGCAGTTCTTC. Translating gives CSAREPGLAGVHEQFF.

This clonotype has just a few counts. The chain recombines TRBV20-1 with TRBJ2-1; no reliable D call. The germline V gene has CDR1 DFQATT and CDR2 SNEGSKA (reference sequence). The CDR3 extends over 13 amino acids. V was clipped by 3 bases and J by 0 bases, with 6 bases between them. CDR3 bases: TGCAGTGCTAGCGGCCCCTCCTACAATGAGCAGTTCTTC. Translated, it gives CSASGPSYNEQFF.

This sequence joins TRBV2 and TRBJ2-1, with D perhaps being TRBD1 or TRBD2 (6 bases each). The CDR3 is 13 residues long. V was pared by 7 bases and J by 9 bases, with 16 bases between. The germline CDR1 and CDR2 sequences are SNHLY and FYNNEI. The CDR3 here is CASKSRGVGEQFF. The CDR3 DNA reads TGTGCCAGCAAAAGTAGGGGGGTAGGTGAGCAGTTCTTC.

This clonotype was picked up a small number of times. V gene TRBV9 combines with J gene TRBJ2-3; TRBD2 agrees at 9 bases. The V and J ends lost 4 bases and 0 bases, in that order; junction bases with no gene match: 6. Germline V CDR1 and CDR2: SGDLS, YYNGEE. This CDR3 region has 16 residues. In DNA form, the CDR3 reads TGTGCCAGCAGCCCCGCTAGCGGGATAAGCACAGATACGCAGTATTTT. Its translation: CASSPASGISTDTQYF.

In this sample, this clonotype turned up a few times. This sequence joins TRBV5-6 and TRBJ2-3; no clear D. CDR1 is SGHDT, CDR2 YYEEEE, per germline. The CDR3 is made up of 16 amino acids. V lost 1 base and J 1 base, leaving 13 bases between the germline ends. The CDR3 sequence is CASSLSSTRRTDTQYF. Written as DNA, the CDR3 is TGTGCCAGCAGCTTGAGTTCAACCCGTCGCACAGATACGCAGTATTTT.

The V and J genes are TRBV19 and TRBJ1-5; D is uncertain. The V end lost 5 bases, the J end lost 2 bases, and 10 bases lay between the germline ends. The CDR3 consists of 14 residues. CDR1 is LNHDA, CDR2 SQIVND, per germline (reference sequence). The CDR3 reads CASSENVGNQPQHF. The CDR3 coding sequence is TGTGCCAGTAGTGAGAATGTCGGCAATCAGCCCCAGCATTTT.